This T cell receptor beta chain derives from a study of T cell clonality in common variable immunodeficiency. This clone was seen repeatedly, ten times or more. The read terminates 3 residues ahead of where the CDR3 ends, so the germline J gene completes it. Some clones are missing from TCRdb's copy, which holds only in-frame ones; the method was immunoSEQ multiplex PCR. The repertoire consists of about 44,000 clones, none detected only once. CDR1 LGHNA and CDR2 YNFKEQ come from the germline V gene. CDR3 length equals 16 residues. The V gene lost 0 bases and the J gene lost 3 bases, with 14 bases spanning the gap.

This clonotype was sampled from a person aged 18 to 70 in good health. Source material: peripheral blood mononuclear cells. The chain joins TRBV4-2 to TRBJ1-2; perhaps TRBD1 as D (5 bases). Partial CDR3 DNA: TGTGCCAGCAGCCAAGATTTGGCAGGGCCTTACTATGGC. It translates to CASSQDLAGPYYG. Given in full, the CDR3 is CASSQDLAGPYYGYTF.